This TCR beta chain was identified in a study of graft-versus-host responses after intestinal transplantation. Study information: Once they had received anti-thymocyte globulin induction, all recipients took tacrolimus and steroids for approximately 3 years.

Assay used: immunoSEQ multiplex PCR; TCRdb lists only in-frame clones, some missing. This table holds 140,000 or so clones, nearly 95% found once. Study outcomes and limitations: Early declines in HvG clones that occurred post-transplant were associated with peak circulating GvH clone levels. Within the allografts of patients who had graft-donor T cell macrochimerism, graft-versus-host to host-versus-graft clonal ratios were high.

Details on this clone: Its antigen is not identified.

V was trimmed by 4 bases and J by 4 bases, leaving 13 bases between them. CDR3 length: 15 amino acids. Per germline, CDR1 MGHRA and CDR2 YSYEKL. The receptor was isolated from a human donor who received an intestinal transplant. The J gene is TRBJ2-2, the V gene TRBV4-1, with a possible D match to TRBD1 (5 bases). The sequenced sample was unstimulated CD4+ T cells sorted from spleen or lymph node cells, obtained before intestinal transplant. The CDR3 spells CASSPADQGTGELFF. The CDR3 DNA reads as TGCGCCAGCAGCCCCGCGGACCAGGGCACCGGGGAGCTGTTTTTT.